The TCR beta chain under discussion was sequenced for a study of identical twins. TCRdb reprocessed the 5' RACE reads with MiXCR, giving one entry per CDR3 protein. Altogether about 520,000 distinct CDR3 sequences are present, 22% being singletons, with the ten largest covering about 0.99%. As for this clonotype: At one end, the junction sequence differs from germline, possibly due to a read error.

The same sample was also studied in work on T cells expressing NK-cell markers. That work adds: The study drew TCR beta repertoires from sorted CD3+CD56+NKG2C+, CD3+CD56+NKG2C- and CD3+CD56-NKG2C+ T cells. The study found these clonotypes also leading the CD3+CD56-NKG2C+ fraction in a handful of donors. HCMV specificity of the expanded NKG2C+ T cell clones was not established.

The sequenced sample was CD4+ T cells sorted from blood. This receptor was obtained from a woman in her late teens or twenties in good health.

As DNA, the CDR3 is TGTACCAGCAGTTTCGCCGGGCCTTCCTACGAGCAGTACTTC. Encoded protein: CTSSFAGPSYEQYF. The chain joins TRBV12-3 or TRBV12-4 to TRBJ2-7; D gene uncertain. CDR3 size: 14 residues.